Below are 32 T cell receptor beta chains sequenced from a single sample in a study of blood T cell repertoires in COVID-19. Libraries were prepared by immunoSEQ multiplex PCR; TCRdb keeps only in-frame clonotypes and omits some of them. The data contain approximately 300,000 clones, about nine tenths of them singletons. Sequences were obtained from peripheral blood. The receptor source for this set is a man between 18 and 29 years old with active or convalescent COVID-19.

V gene TRBV6-1 combines with J gene TRBJ2-5; 8 positions agree with TRBD2. The V segment lost 4 bases and the J segment 5 bases; nucleotides outside the gene matches: 15. The germline gives CDR1 MNHNS, CDR2 SASEGT. This CDR3 has 17 amino acids. For the CDR3, the DNA is TGTGCCAGCAGTGTGGGAGGACTAGCAGTTGGTGGGGAGACCCAGTACTTC. This translates into CASSVGGLAVGGETQYF.

The chain is built from TRBV5-5 and TRBJ2-3; D call uncertain. The CDR3 spans 14 residues. Per the germline V gene, CDR1 is SGHKS and CDR2 is YYEKEE (reference sequence). Trimming left V 3 bases short and J 4 bases short, with 12 bases between. In DNA form, the CDR3 reads TGTGCCAGCAGCTACACGTTAGCCGCAGATACGCAGTATTTT. Residues: CASSYTLAADTQYF.

The chain uses TRBV11-3 and TRBJ2-1; perhaps TRBD1 as D (5 bases). The germline V gene encodes CDR1 SGHNT and CDR2 YENEEA. The V gene lost 3 bases and the J gene lost 5 bases, with 8 bases spanning the gap. The CDR3 runs 13 residues. DNA of the CDR3: TGTGCCAGCAGCTTGACAGAGAACAATGAGCAGTTCTTC. It encodes CASSLTENNEQFF.

The chain recombines TRBV27 with TRBJ2-1, with TRBD1 matching 9 bases. The CDR3 runs 14 residues. Germline assignment: CDR1 MNHEY and CDR2 SMNVEV (reference sequence). With V trimmed by 6 bases and J by 6 bases, 6 bases remained unmatched. The CDR3 here is CASRLGTGSNEQFF. CDR3 bases: TGTGCCAGCAGGTTGGGGACAGGGAGCAATGAGCAGTTCTTC.

The genes are TRBV12-3 or TRBV12-4 and TRBJ1-2; unclear D gene. The CDR3 length is 13 residues. Trimming shortened V by 6 bases and J by 3 bases, and 11 bases separated the two germline ends. The DNA for the CDR3 is TGTGCCAGCAGCCCGACGGACTACTATGGCTACACCTTC. Its translation is CASSPTDYYGYTF.

V usage is TRBV4-1 and J usage is TRBJ2-1; TRBD2 matches at 8 bases. The CDR3 covers 15 residues. J was trimmed by 9 bases and V by 4 bases; bases with no gene match: 11. Germline values: CDR1 MGHRA, CDR2 YSYEKL. The chain's CDR3 is CASSPSPTGTSEQFF. Here the CDR3 DNA reads TGCGCCAGCAGCCCCTCCCCGACGGGGACTAGTGAGCAGTTCTTC.

The chain is built from TRBV3-1 (or the pseudogene TRBV3-2) and TRBJ1-1; no clear D gene. The length of the CDR3 is 14 residues. V dropped 4 bases and J dropped 7 bases, with 16 bases sitting between them. Germline assignment: CDR1 LGHDT and CDR2 YNNKEL (reference sequence). The CDR3 is CASSRSPGTHEAFF. DNA for the CDR3: TGTGCCAGCAGCCGATCGCCAGGCACCCATGAAGCTTTCTTT.

This clone was recorded only once. The chain employs TRBV9 and TRBJ2-3, with a weak D call TRBD2 (5 bases). This CDR3 has 16 amino acids. With 0 bases removed from V and 3 bases from J, the gap between germline ends came to 14 bases. Germline lookup yields CDR1 SGDLS and CDR2 YYNGEE. CDR3 nucleotides: TGTGCCAGCAGCGTAGAAGAGCGGAGGATTACAGATACGCAGTATTTT. Amino acids: CASSVEERRITDTQYF.

The table lists this clone with a few counts. The chain couples TRBV4-3 to TRBJ1-4; TRBD1 matches 7 bases. This CDR3 contains 15 residues. In germline, CDR1 is LGHNA, CDR2 YSLEER. V lost 2 bases and J lost 1; bases outside the gene matches: 1. CDR3 bases: TGCGCCAGCAGCCAATCAGGGGGAACTAATGAAAAACTGTTTTTT. Translating it yields CASSQSGGTNEKLFF.

The chain is built from TRBV7-9 and TRBJ2-3; TRBD2 matches at 8 bases. Germline loops: CDR1 SEHNR, CDR2 FQNEAQ (reference sequence). The CDR3 contains 14 residues. V lost 7 bases, J lost 0 bases, and 3 bases stayed unmatched. The CDR3 DNA reads TGTGCCAGCATTAGACTAGCGAGCACAGATACGCAGTATTTT. Translation gives CASIRLASTDTQYF.

The chain employs TRBV11-2 and TRBJ2-1; weak D call: TRBD1 (5 bases). This CDR3 comprises 14 residues. V lost 0 bases and J lost 4, with 7 bases in between. CDR1 is SGHAT, CDR2 FQNNGV, per germline. The CDR3 sequence: CASSLEYRYNEQFF. CDR3 sequence (DNA): TGTGCCAGCAGCTTAGAATACAGGTACAATGAGCAGTTCTTC.

The chain couples TRBV5-1 to TRBJ2-1, with TRBD2 identical over 10 bases. Germline-derived CDR1 and CDR2 are SGHRS and YFSETQ. V was clipped by 4 bases and J by 4 bases; unmatched bases: 8. This CDR3 is 16 amino acids long. CDR3 sequence reads: CASSPKGLARYNEQFF. For the CDR3, the DNA is TGCGCCAGCAGCCCAAAGGGACTAGCGCGGTACAATGAGCAGTTCTTC.

The chain recombines TRBV24-1 with TRBJ1-2; 7 bases align to TRBD1. Germline CDR1 reads KGHDR; CDR2 reads SFDVKD. Trimming cost V 3 bases and J 3 bases; bases outside gene matches: 6. The CDR3 contains 15 residues. CDR3 loop: CATSDPDRDYYGYTF. The CDR3 DNA follows: TGTGCCACCAGTGATCCTGACAGGGATTACTATGGCTACACCTTC.

The J gene is TRBJ2-5, the V gene TRBV29-1, with TRBD1 matching 7 bases. V lost 5 bases, J lost 4 bases, and 4 bases stayed unmatched. CDR1 and CDR2 (germline): SQVTM, ANQGSEA. The CDR3 extends over 12 amino acids. The CDR3 here is CSVSTGAETQYF. The DNA of the CDR3 is TGCAGCGTTTCAACAGGGGCAGAGACCCAGTACTTC.

In the case of this clone: At one end, the junction sequence differs from germline, possibly due to a read error. This chain uses TRBV11-2 with TRBJ2-4; possible D gene TRBD2, 6 bases. The CDR3 runs 12 residues. CDR1 is SGHAT and CDR2 is FQNNGV in the germline V gene. Here the CDR3 reads CASSLDYQRAHF. Written as DNA, the CDR3 is TGTGCCAGCAGCTTGGACTACCAAAGGGCCCACTTC.

This clone was observed a handful of times. The chain carries TRBV15 and TRBJ1-1; 7 bases line up with TRBD1. J lost 1 base, V lost 4 bases, and 3 bases had no gene match. The germline CDR1 and CDR2 sequences are LNHNV and YYDKDF (reference sequence). The CDR3 extends over 14 amino acids. CDR3 nucleotide sequence: TGTGCCACCAGCAAGCGGACAGGGAACACTGAAGCTTTCTTT. Protein sequence: CATSKRTGNTEAFF.

The CDR3 reads CASSPPEWVQSGADTQYF. The CDR3 nucleotides are TGCGCCAGCAGCCCGCCGGAGTGGGTGCAGAGTGGTGCAGATACGCAGTATTTT. V is TRBV4-1 and J is TRBJ2-3; D not certain. The V gene lost 4 bases and the J gene lost 4 bases, with 24 bases spanning the gap. CDR1 MGHRA and CDR2 YSYEKL come from the germline V gene. This CDR3 is 18 amino acids long.

This rearrangement joins TRBV6-5 to TRBJ1-2; 7 bases agree with TRBD1. The germline CDR1 and CDR2 sequences are MNHEY and SVGAGI. Trimming at V came to 5 bases and at J to 4 bases, leaving 7 bases not matched to a gene. The CDR3 totals 14 residues. This chain's CDR3 is CASSSSAGGYGYTF. The CDR3 region has the DNA TGTGCCAGCAGTAGCAGCGCAGGGGGCTATGGCTACACCTTC.

The chain employs TRBV28 and TRBJ2-1, with 14 bases aligning to TRBD2. Germline loops: CDR1 MDHEN, CDR2 SYDVKM. The J segment lost 3 bases and the V segment lost 5 bases, leaving 15 bases of the junction unmatched. The CDR3 runs 20 residues. The CDR3 region is CASSTTTSGRAQIHYNEQFF. The DNA for the CDR3 is TGTGCCAGCAGTACAACGACTAGCGGGAGGGCCCAGATCCACTACAATGAGCAGTTCTTC.

The rearrangement links TRBV15 to TRBJ2-7, with 8 bases lining up with TRBD2. V lost 10 bases to trimming and J lost 3 bases; unmatched junction nucleotides: 8. This CDR3 region has 13 residues. Germline lookup yields CDR1 LNHNV and CDR2 YYDKDF (reference sequence). CDR3 sequence (DNA): TGTGCCATATCTAGCGGGTATCTCTACGAGCAGTACTTC. Translated: CAISSGYLYEQYF.

This chain connects TRBV7-2 to TRBJ1-6; no clear D gene. V dropped 3 bases and J dropped 0 bases, with 6 bases sitting between them. The germline CDR1 and CDR2 sequences are SGHTA and FQGNSA. The CDR3 totals 15 residues. The CDR3, as DNA: TGTGCCAGCAGCTTGATGAGCTCCTATAATTCACCCCTCCACTTT. Its protein is CASSLMSSYNSPLHF.

The genes are TRBV28 and TRBJ2-1, with TRBD1 identical over 8 bases. Germline CDR1 is MDHEN and CDR2 is SYDVKM. The CDR3 consists of 16 residues. Unmatched junction bases numbered 10, after V lost 4 bases and J lost 5 bases. Here the CDR3 reads CASSSGPGQGNNEQFF. In DNA, the CDR3 is TGTGCCAGCAGTTCTGGGCCCGGACAGGGAAACAATGAGCAGTTCTTC.

The chain couples TRBV2 to TRBJ1-2; 7 bases line up with TRBD1. V lost 6 bases and J lost 0; bases outside the gene matches: 13. The germline V gene has CDR1 SNHLY and CDR2 FYNNEI. CDR3 length equals 17 residues. In DNA form, the CDR3 reads TGTGCCAGCAGGGCCAGAGCCGGGACAGATGCTAACTATGGCTACACCTTC. This gives the protein CASRARAGTDANYGYTF.

This clone turned up a few times. The junction shows a germline mismatch at one end, possibly a read error. This rearrangement joins TRBV7-9 to TRBJ1-2, with 8 bases aligning to TRBD1. Germline loops: CDR1 SEHNR, CDR2 FQNEAQ (reference sequence). The CDR3 covers 12 residues. This CDR3 reads CASSYRDRTYFF. DNA for the CDR3: TGTGCCAGCAGCTACCGGGACAGGACCTACTTTTTC.

This clone has only a few counts. The V call is TRBV18, the J call TRBJ2-6; a possible D gene is TRBD1 (5 bases). CDR3 length: 19 residues. Looked up from germline, CDR1 is KGHSH and CDR2 is LQKENI. Trimming stripped 2 bases from V and 0 bases from J, with 17 bases between. In nucleotides, the CDR3 is TGTGCCAGCTCACCATTAACAGGAGCCAGGACCTCTGGGGCCAACGTCCTGACTTTC. Residues: CASSPLTGARTSGANVLTF.

This clone was counted a few times. V gene TRBV18 combines with J gene TRBJ2-7; 7 bases match TRBD1. This CDR3 contains 15 residues. From germline, CDR1 is KGHSH and CDR2 LQKENI. V trimming: 5 bases; J trimming: 0 bases; junction bases outside the gene matches: 7. The DNA for the CDR3 is TGTGCCAGCTCAGGCAGACAGGGACGCTCCTACGAGCAGTACTTC. Translation gives CASSGRQGRSYEQYF.

This chain uses TRBV5-1 with TRBJ2-7, with TRBD2 matching 8 bases. V was pared by 4 bases and J by 5 bases, with 14 bases of the junction left unmatched. The CDR3 extends over 16 amino acids. CDR1 and CDR2 (germline): SGHRS, YFSETQ. The CDR3 DNA follows: TGCGCCAGCAGCAAGCAGGAAAGCGGGAGCTGGGACGAGCAGTACTTC. Its translation is CASSKQESGSWDEQYF.

V gene TRBV4-1 combines with J gene TRBJ2-4; TRBD2 matches 7 bases. Trimming removed 1 base from V and 6 bases from J; junction bases left unmatched: 3. The CDR3 is 14 residues long. Per the germline V gene, CDR1 is MGHRA and CDR2 is YSYEKL. The DNA of the CDR3 is TGCGCCAGCAGCCAAGGTCCGGGGGGAAACATTCAGTACTTC. It is translated as CASSQGPGGNIQYF.

The chain has TRBV5-8 and TRBJ2-1; D is possibly TRBD1 (5 bases). Germline loops: CDR1 SGHTS, CDR2 YDEGEE. The CDR3 contains 14 residues. With 10 bases removed from V and 9 bases from J, the gap between germline ends came to 23 bases. CDR3 residues: CAARQRLTVVEQFF. In DNA form, the CDR3 reads TGTGCCGCTAGACAGCGACTTACAGTGGTTGAGCAGTTCTTC.

Regarding this clone: Other DNA sequences in this specimen translate into the identical CDR3. CDR3 sequence (DNA): TGTGCCAGCTCACCACGAGGCGTTCAAGAGACCCAGTACTTC. It specifies CASSPRGVQETQYF. The chain recombines TRBV18 with TRBJ2-5; the D is unclear. The CDR3 length is 14 residues. The germline V and J ends were trimmed by 1 base and 2 bases, with 8 bases remaining between them. The germline gives CDR1 KGHSH, CDR2 LQKENI.

The CDR3 nucleotides are TGCAGTGCTAGTTCCGGGAGGAATGAGCAGTTCTTC. Encoded protein: CSASSGRNEQFF. V usage is TRBV20-1 and J usage is TRBJ2-1, with TRBD2 matching over 7 bases. The CDR3 has 12 residues. The J segment lost 7 bases and the V segment lost 3 bases, leaving 3 bases of the junction unmatched. The germline V gene has CDR1 DFQATT and CDR2 SNEGSKA (reference sequence).

DNA of the CDR3: TGTGCCACCAGTGACCCGTACCGCCAGGGTAAGGTGGGGCAGTTCTTC. Translated, it gives CATSDPYRQGKVGQFF. This sequence joins TRBV24-1 and TRBJ2-1; possible D gene TRBD1, 5 bases. The V and J ends lost 4 bases and 12 bases respectively, with 24 bases between them. Germline assignment: CDR1 KGHDR and CDR2 SFDVKD. The CDR3 is 16 residues long.